The 28 T cell receptor beta chains below were found in one sample sequenced in a study of graft-versus-host responses after intestinal transplantation. Antigen specificity for these receptors is unknown. Measured with immunoSEQ multiplex PCR; TCRdb has only the in-frame clones, and not every one. The repertoire holds more than 85,000 clones, 82% seen once, with around 0.8% in the top ten. Sequenced material: unstimulated CD4+ T cells sorted from spleen or lymph node cells, taken before intestinal transplant. Receptors originate from a human donor who received an intestinal transplant.

The CDR3 DNA sequence: TGCGCCAGCAGCCGAAGACTAGCGGGAGGGCCTATCAATGAGCAGTTCTTC. Residues: CASSRRLAGGPINEQFF. This sequence joins TRBV4-1 and TRBJ2-1; TRBD2 agrees at 14 bases. CDR1 and CDR2 from the germline V gene are MGHRA and YSYEKL. V dropped 4 bases and J dropped 6; count of bases not matched to a gene: 8. This CDR3 contains 17 residues.

The genes are TRBV2 and TRBJ2-6; D might be TRBD1 (6 bases). CDR1 and CDR2 from the germline V gene are SNHLY and FYNNEI. This CDR3 is built from 16 residues. V lost 7 bases and J lost 2, with 15 bases in between. The CDR3 spells CASNQGRGTGANVLTF. The CDR3 coding sequence is TGTGCCAGCAACCAGGGCAGGGGTACTGGGGCCAACGTCCTGACTTTC.

The chain has TRBV28 and TRBJ2-7, with a possible D match to TRBD2 (5 bases). The CDR3 runs to 14 residues. Germline CDR1 is MDHEN and CDR2 is SYDVKM. V was shortened by 5 bases and J by 0 bases, with 11 bases between the two germline ends. CDR3 residues: CASSLVGSSYEQYF. CDR3 sequence (DNA): TGTGCCAGCAGTCTCGTGGGGAGCTCCTACGAGCAGTACTTC.

The chain is built from TRBV28 and TRBJ2-3; D perhaps matches TRBD1 (5 bases). The V gene's germline CDR1 is MDHEN and CDR2 SYDVKM. This CDR3 region has 10 residues. Trimming pared 3 bases from V and 10 bases from J, leaving 5 bases between. The CDR3 nucleotides read TGTGCCAGCAGTTTCAGGGCGCAGTATTTT. This gives the protein CASSFRAQYF.

The chain joins TRBV5-4 to TRBJ1-1; 10 positions match TRBD1. Trimming took 4 bases from V and 3 from J; bases not matched to a gene: 6. The CDR3 runs to 15 residues. Germline loops: CDR1 SGHNT, CDR2 YYREEE (reference sequence). CDR3 sequence (DNA): TGTGCCAGCAGCCGCCTGGACAGGGGGGACACTGAAGCTTTCTTT. This codes for CASSRLDRGDTEAFF.

The CDR3 bases are TGTGCCAGTACCACGTATCCTCGGGGCTACACCTTC. Amino acid sequence: CASTTYPRGYTF. The V call is TRBV28, the J call TRBJ1-2, with D hard to call. This CDR3 contains 12 residues. V dropped 9 bases and J dropped 8 bases, with 16 bases sitting between them. Germline CDR1 reads MDHEN; CDR2 reads SYDVKM.

This clone was seen once. The genes are TRBV7-9 and TRBJ1-1, with 9 bases aligning to TRBD1. The CDR3 has 13 residues. The V segment lost 7 bases and the J segment 5 bases; nucleotides outside the gene matches: 5. Germline V gene lookup returns CDR1 SEHNR and CDR2 FQNEAQ (reference sequence). Written as DNA, the CDR3 is TGTGCCAGCAACGCACAGGGGGCGACTGAAGCTTTCTTT. It yields the protein CASNAQGATEAFF.

This clone was recorded only once. This chain connects TRBV5-1 to TRBJ2-5, with 11 bases fitting TRBD1. Germline CDR1 and CDR2: SGHRS and YFSETQ. This CDR3 is 14 amino acids long. V shed 3 bases, J shed 3 bases, and the junction held 1 base outside the gene matches. CDR3 residues: CASSSGQGEETQYF. The CDR3 bases are TGCGCCAGCAGCTCGGGACAGGGGGAAGAGACCCAGTACTTC.

This chain uses TRBV18 with TRBJ1-5; 9 positions match TRBD1. The germline V gene has CDR1 KGHSH and CDR2 LQKENI. The CDR3 spans 16 residues. After removal of 1 base from V and 5 bases from J, the junction contained 6 bases not matched to a gene. CDR3 nucleotides: TGTGCCAGCTCACCACAGGGACAGGGTTTCTATCAGCCCCAGCATTTT. Translated, it gives CASSPQGQGFYQPQHF.

The V and J genes are TRBV6-1 and TRBJ1-1; unclear D gene. The V and J ends lost 5 bases and 2 bases respectively, with 9 bases between them. CDR3 length: 13 amino acids. Germline V CDR1 and CDR2: MNHNS, SASEGT. CDR3 in amino acids: CASSFGRNTEAFF. The CDR3 DNA follows: TGTGCCAGCAGTTTTGGCAGAAACACTGAAGCTTTCTTT.

The chain joins TRBV27 to TRBJ1-2; 8 bases map to TRBD1. Germline V gene sequence: CDR1 MNHEY, CDR2 SMNVEV (reference sequence). V was clipped by 2 bases and J by 5 bases; unmatched bases: 4. This CDR3 comprises 14 residues. Here the CDR3 DNA reads TGTGCCAGCAGTTTAAGAGGGACAGGTTATGGCTACACCTTC. Translating it yields CASSLRGTGYGYTF.

The chain has TRBV28 and TRBJ2-7; 8 nucleotides line up with TRBD1. Trimming removed 3 bases from V and 1 base from J; junction bases left unmatched: 8. This CDR3 region has 16 residues. The germline CDR1 and CDR2 sequences are MDHEN and SYDVKM. The CDR3 DNA is TGTGCCAGCAGTTTGTGGGACAGGAGGGGGTCCTACGAGCAGTACTTC. Amino acids: CASSLWDRRGSYEQYF. Using reference TRBV28 and TRBJ2-7 for the parts outside the CDR3, the full variable domain is DVKVTQSSRYLVKRTGEKVFLECVQDMDHENMFWYRQDPGLGLRLIYFSYDVKMKEKGDIPEGYSVSREKKERFSLILESASTNQTSMYLCASSLWDRRGSYEQYFGPGTRLTVT.

This clone was detected many times. V usage is TRBV19 and J usage is TRBJ1-5, with D perhaps TRBD1 (5 bases). Trimming shortened V by 7 bases and J by 0 bases, and 22 bases separated the two germline ends. Germline assignment: CDR1 LNHDA and CDR2 SQIVND (reference sequence). The CDR3 is 18 residues long. The CDR3: CASKGEIVGGYSNQPQHF. In DNA, the CDR3 is TGTGCCAGTAAAGGGGAAATAGTGGGGGGTTATAGCAATCAGCCCCAGCATTTT.

The chain couples TRBV6-1 to TRBJ1-4, with a possible D match to TRBD1 (6 bases). CDR3 length: 14 residues. V gave up 6 bases and J gave up 4 bases, with 12 bases separating them. Looked up from germline, CDR1 is MNHNS and CDR2 is SASEGT. CDR3 nucleotide sequence: TGTGCCAGCAGAGCAGGACAGCTTAATGAAAAACTGTTTTTT. The encoded protein is CASRAGQLNEKLFF.

The genes are TRBV18 and TRBJ1-5; 12 bases are a match to TRBD1. Germline CDR1 and CDR2: KGHSH and LQKENI. The length of the CDR3 is 20 residues. V trimming: 1 base; J trimming: 2 bases; junction bases outside the gene matches: 12. The CDR3: CASSPQTGRDRGRGNQPQHF. CDR3 coding DNA: TGTGCCAGCTCACCACAAACCGGCCGGGACAGGGGGCGCGGCAATCAGCCCCAGCATTTT.

V gene TRBV7-9 combines with J gene TRBJ1-1, with a possible D match to TRBD1 (5 bases). Trimming stripped 5 bases from V and 11 bases from J, with 12 bases between. CDR3 length equals 11 residues. Germline V CDR1 and CDR2: SEHNR, FQNEAQ (reference sequence). CDR3 coding DNA: TGTGCCAGCAGCCGCGGGGGAATCGCTTTCTTT. Its translation is CASSRGGIAFF.

V gene TRBV7-3 combines with J gene TRBJ1-1, with D perhaps TRBD1 (6 bases). This CDR3 spans 13 amino acids. Germline values: CDR1 SGHTA, CDR2 FQGTGA. Trimming removed 5 bases at V and 3 bases at J, with 10 bases between. Written as DNA, the CDR3 is TGTGCCAGCAGCCTACAGGGCTACACTGAAGCTTTCTTT. Encoded protein: CASSLQGYTEAFF. The full variable domain, completed using reference TRBV7-3 and TRBJ1-1, is GAGVSQTPSNKVTEKGKYVELRCDPISGHTALYWYRQSLGQGPEFLIYFQGTGAADDSGLPNDRFFAVRPEGSVSTLKIQRTERGDSAVYLCASSLQGYTEAFFGQGTRLTVV.

The chain is built from TRBV7-6 and TRBJ2-7; D ambiguous. This CDR3 has 15 residues. V was trimmed by 1 base and J by 2 bases, leaving 12 bases between them. The germline gives CDR1 SGHVS, CDR2 FNYEAQ. The CDR3 DNA sequence: TGTGCCAGCAGCTTAGTAGCTAAACCTACCTACGAGCAGTACTTC. This encodes CASSLVAKPTYEQYF. Looking up the rest from reference TRBV7-6 and TRBJ2-7 gives the full variable domain: GAGVSQSPRYKVTKRGQDVALRCDPISGHVSLYWYRQALGQGPEFLTYFNYEAQQDKSGLPNDRFSAERPEGSISTLTIQRTEQRDSAMYRCASSLVAKPTYEQYFGPGTRLTVT.

This chain joins TRBV4-1 and TRBJ2-3; a possible D gene is TRBD1 (6 bases). The CDR3 totals 16 residues. The germline V gene has CDR1 MGHRA and CDR2 YSYEKL. Trimming removed 0 bases from V and 0 bases from J, with 10 bases in between. CDR3 loop: CASSQETGLSTDTQYF. CDR3 bases: TGCGCCAGCAGCCAAGAAACAGGGCTGAGCACAGATACGCAGTATTTT.

The V call is TRBV27, the J call TRBJ2-3; maybe TRBD2 (6 bases). Germline V gives CDR1 MNHEY, CDR2 SMNVEV (reference sequence). V was shortened by 5 bases and J by 0 bases, with 12 bases between the two germline ends. The CDR3 has 15 amino acids. In DNA, the CDR3 is TGTGCCAGCAGTCCTAGCGTATCTAGCACAGATACGCAGTATTTT. It specifies CASSPSVSSTDTQYF.

The V gene is TRBV11-3, the J gene TRBJ2-1, with D perhaps TRBD2 (5 bases). Trimming pared 5 bases from V and 4 bases from J, leaving 15 bases between. CDR3 length: 15 amino acids. Germline V gene data show CDR1 as SGHNT and CDR2 as YENEEA. CDR3 in DNA: TGTGCCAGCAGCCTGTCCCCTTCGGGGTACAATGAGCAGTTCTTC. The encoded protein is CASSLSPSGYNEQFF. Based on the CDR3 plus reference TRBV11-3 and TRBJ2-1, the full variable domain is EAGVVQSPRYKIIEKKQPVAFWCNPISGHNTLYWYLQNLGQGPELLIRYENEEAVDDSQLPKDRFSAERLKGVDSTLKIQPAELGDSAVYLCASSLSPSGYNEQFFGPGTRLTVL.

This chain connects TRBV29-1 to TRBJ2-5, with unresolved D. Germline-derived CDR1 and CDR2 are SQVTM and ANQGSEA. Trimming took off 2 bases at V and 3 bases at J, with 13 bases between the two ends. The CDR3 covers 14 residues. CDR3 coding DNA: TGCAGCGTTGAAAGAAGTACAGCTGAAGAGACCCAGTACTTC. Translation: CSVERSTAEETQYF.

V gene TRBV11-3 combines with J gene TRBJ2-2; D gene ambiguous. The CDR3 is made up of 14 amino acids. With 1 base removed from V and 6 bases from J, the gap between germline ends came to 9 bases. The germline V gene has CDR1 SGHNT and CDR2 YENEEA. As DNA, the CDR3 is TGTGCCAGCAGCTTAGGATTCCGGTCCGGGGAGCTGTTTTTT. This sequence encodes CASSLGFRSGELFF.

The CDR3 nucleotides are TGTGCCAGCACTACTTACACCGGGACAGGGGGAAACTCCTACAATGAGCAGTTCTTC. This gives the protein CASTTYTGTGGNSYNEQFF. The chain recombines TRBV27 with TRBJ2-1, with 11 bases lining up with TRBD1. CDR1 is MNHEY, CDR2 SMNVEV, per germline (reference sequence). The CDR3 consists of 19 residues. Germline trimming cut 7 bases from V and 0 bases from J; bases unmatched to any gene: 14.

This clone came up a few times. The rearrangement uses TRBV4-1 and TRBJ2-5; TRBD1 matches at 11 bases. This CDR3 comprises 16 residues. Germline V lookup: CDR1 MGHRA, CDR2 YSYEKL. V lost 3 bases to trimming and J lost 5 bases; unmatched junction nucleotides: 8. In DNA form, the CDR3 reads TGCGCCAGCAGCCAGTATCTGGACAGGGGGCCGGAGACCCAGTACTTC. Translating gives CASSQYLDRGPETQYF.

In this sample, this clone turned up once. The genes are TRBV10-2 and TRBJ2-3; TRBD2 matches 9 bases. The CDR3 is made up of 16 amino acids. V trimming: 2 bases; J trimming: 1 base; junction bases outside the gene matches: 4. Germline loops: CDR1 WSHSY, CDR2 SAAADI. DNA for the CDR3: TGCGCCAGCAGTGAGCCTAGCGGGACCGGCACAGATACGCAGTATTTT. Its protein product is CASSEPSGTGTDTQYF.

This chain uses TRBV28 with TRBJ2-5; 10 bases are shared with TRBD1. CDR3 length: 14 residues. Per the germline V gene, CDR1 is MDHEN and CDR2 is SYDVKM. J was trimmed by 4 bases and V by 5 bases; bases with no gene match: 4. In DNA, the CDR3 is TGTGCCAGCAGTCCGGGACAGGGGACAGAGACCCAGTACTTC. Translated, it gives CASSPGQGTETQYF.

The chain has TRBV6-1 and TRBJ2-3, with TRBD2 matching over 10 bases. There are 17 residues in the CDR3. V lost 4 bases and J lost 4; bases outside the gene matches: 11. Germline V gives CDR1 MNHNS, CDR2 SASEGT. DNA for the CDR3: TGTGCCAGCAGTGGGGCTAGCGGGGGAGGGAGGGCAGATACGCAGTATTTT. Amino acids: CASSGASGGGRADTQYF.